This T cell receptor beta chain comes out of a study of T-cell reconstitution after alpha-beta-depleted transplantation in children. A TCRbeta library incorporating unique molecular identifiers was prepared. Via MiXCR, TCRdb re-called the PCR reads, giving one row per CDR3 protein. The table records roughly 220,000 distinct CDR3 sequences, 9% to 10% of them present only once. This clonotype was detected ten times or more. Per the germline V gene, CDR1 is SGHRS and CDR2 is YFSETQ. This CDR3 is 16 amino acids long. V shed 0 bases and J 1 base; nucleotides not matched to a gene: 7. This rearrangement joins TRBV5-1 to TRBJ2-7, with TRBD1 matching 7 bases. The sequenced sample was PBMCs from the stem cell graft donor, obtained from the stem cell graft. The sequence was collected from a human donor who donated a stem cell graft to a child with SCID. The CDR3 nucleotides are TGCGCCAGCAGCTTGGGTCCGACAGGGAATTCCTACGAGCAGTACTTC. As protein: CASSLGPTGNSYEQYF.